The 4 T cell receptor beta chains listed next were all sequenced from one sample in a study of T cells in Graves' hyperthyroidism and ophthalmopathy. Researchers took RNA transcripts and amplified the TCR beta CDR3 regions from them. First-round RT-PCR of the TCR CDR3 relied on the HTBI primer set. MiXCR, run by TCRdb on the multiplex PCR reads, gives a single entry per CDR3 protein. The sample lists over 300,000 distinct CDR3 sequences; 11% to 15% were seen once. Sample: blood. These receptors were obtained from a woman aged 55-69 years with Graves' hyperthyroidism.

This clonotype was observed at least ten times. The chain couples TRBV20-1 to TRBJ1-4; D is unresolved. The V end lost 2 bases, the J end lost 8 bases, and 18 bases lay between the germline ends. The CDR3 has 15 amino acids. CDR1 and CDR2 (germline): DFQATT, SNEGSKA (reference sequence). The CDR3 spells CSARPRTGIGEKLFF. As DNA, the CDR3 is TGCAGTGCTAGACCCAGGACGGGGATAGGGGAAAAACTGTTTTTT.

This clonotype was observed many times. The V gene is TRBV6-1, the J gene TRBJ2-5; 8 positions agree with TRBD1. From germline, CDR1 is MNHNS and CDR2 SASEGT. The CDR3 spans 16 residues. Unmatched junction bases numbered 13, after V lost 5 bases and J lost 5 bases. The CDR3 reads CASSLGQGAIGETQYF. For the CDR3, the DNA is TGTGCCAGCAGTTTAGGGCAGGGGGCGATCGGGGAGACCCAGTACTTC.

The V and J genes are TRBV10-3 and TRBJ2-7, with 8 bases lining up with TRBD1. CDR3 length equals 14 residues. The junction had 5 bases not matched to a gene; V was cut back by 4 bases and J by 3 bases. The germline gives CDR1 ENHRY, CDR2 SYGVKD. This chain's CDR3 is CAISAGDRHYEQYF. As DNA, the CDR3 is TGTGCCATCAGTGCAGGGGACAGGCACTACGAGCAGTACTTC.

Many counts were recorded for this clonotype. The CDR3 loop reads CSASTPSGAYNEQFF. The CDR3 DNA follows: TGCAGTGCTTCCACCCCCAGCGGGGCCTACAATGAGCAGTTCTTC. V usage is TRBV20-1 and J usage is TRBJ2-1; TRBD2 matches 7 bases. CDR3 length: 15 amino acids. Germline CDR1 and CDR2: DFQATT and SNEGSKA (reference sequence). The trim removed 5 bases at V and 2 bases at J, leaving 9 bases unmatched.